This T cell receptor beta chain came from a study of shared clonotypes between healthy human individuals. General study findings and limits: Represented diversity, genetic and exposure-history alike, was limited by few donors.

Comments on this clone: Antigen specificity is unknown.

The CDR3 is 14 amino acids. Trimming left V 10 bases short and J 5 bases short, with 19 bases between. Germline V gene sequence: CDR1 MDHEN, CDR2 SYDVKM. TCRdb's copy holds only in-frame clones and misses some; the assay was immunoSEQ multiplex PCR. The sample lists about 1.5 million clones, nearly 99% occurring once. The receptor was derived from a man under 40 in good health. This rearrangement joins TRBV28 to TRBJ2-3; D possibly uses TRBD1 or TRBD2 (5 bases each). The source material was naive CD4+ T cells sorted from blood. The subset is: CD45RA+ positively selected. In DNA form, the CDR3 reads TGTGCCACCCTAGAGGGGTCCCGGGTAGATACGCAGTATTTT. Amino acid sequence: CATLEGSRVDTQYF.